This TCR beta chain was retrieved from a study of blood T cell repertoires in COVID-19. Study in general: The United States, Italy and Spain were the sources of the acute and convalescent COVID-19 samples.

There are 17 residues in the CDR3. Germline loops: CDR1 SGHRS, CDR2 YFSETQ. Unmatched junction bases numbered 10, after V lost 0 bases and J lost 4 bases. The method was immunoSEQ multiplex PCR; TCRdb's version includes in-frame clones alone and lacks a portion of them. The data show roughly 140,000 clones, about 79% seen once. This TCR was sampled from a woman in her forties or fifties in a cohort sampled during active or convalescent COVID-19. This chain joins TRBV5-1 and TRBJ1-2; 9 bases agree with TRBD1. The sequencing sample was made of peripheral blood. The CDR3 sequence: CASSLVSSDRGGYGYTF. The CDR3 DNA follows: TGCGCCAGCAGCTTGGTCTCCTCGGACAGGGGCGGCTATGGCTACACCTTC.